This paragraph reports one T cell receptor (beta chain). The antigen remains unidentified. These data belong to a study of blood T cells in healthy people across ages. Overall study: About one barcoded beta molecule per two T cells was the capture yield of template switching. Points from the study as a whole: Age brought a roughly linear fall in TCR beta diversity measured per million T cells.

They isolated at least 6 million PBMCs from each sample. Germline V gene sequence: CDR1 SGHDT, CDR2 YYEEEE. Trimming stripped 2 bases from V and 11 bases from J, with 19 bases between. The CDR3 consists of 14 residues. Using a J-beta primer mix together with a sample-barcoded 5' primer, a second PCR was run for roughly 6 to 12 cycles. Every sample gave at least 3 million paired-end reads containing CDR3. TCRdb re-called the 5' RACE reads through MiXCR, storing one row per CDR3 protein. The sample lists approximately 880,000 distinct CDR3 sequences, 48% occurring once. This TCR was sampled from a young man in good health. Sequenced sample: blood. This rearrangement joins TRBV5-6 to TRBJ1-2; D possibly corresponds to TRBD1 (5 bases). The CDR3 spells CASSLQSGRFVYTF. The CDR3 DNA reads TGTGCCAGCAGCTTACAGTCGGGACGTTTTGTATACACCTTC.